Given below is one T cell receptor beta chain in context. Its antigen is currently unknown. With 60 Vbeta and 13 Jbeta primers, the PCR was carried out. Method: immunoSEQ multiplex PCR; TCRdb's copy keeps in-frame clones and lacks some. The table shows roughly 150,000 clones, with more than 60% occurring only once. Germline-derived CDR1 and CDR2 are LGHNA and YNFKEQ. This CDR3 has 17 residues. J was trimmed by 3 bases and V by 4 bases; bases with no gene match: 7. This sample is drawn from a study of cytomegalovirus exposure and HLA in healthy donors. The donors were healthy bone marrow donors. Study-level points and caveats: Rare TCR sequences dominated, though some public TCRs recurred in many donors. Donor immune exposure was known only as CMV serostatus. Accurate HLA-A and HLA-B prediction from TCR beta sequences was reported for most subjects.

Sequences were obtained from PBMCs. The receptor comes from a man between 25 and 39 years old in good health and CMV-seropositive. This chain joins TRBV4-2 and TRBJ2-1, with 12 bases aligning to TRBD2. CDR3 amino acids: CASSPWTSGTSYNEQFF. The CDR3 bases are TGTGCCAGCAGCCCATGGACTAGCGGGACTAGCTACAATGAGCAGTTCTTC.